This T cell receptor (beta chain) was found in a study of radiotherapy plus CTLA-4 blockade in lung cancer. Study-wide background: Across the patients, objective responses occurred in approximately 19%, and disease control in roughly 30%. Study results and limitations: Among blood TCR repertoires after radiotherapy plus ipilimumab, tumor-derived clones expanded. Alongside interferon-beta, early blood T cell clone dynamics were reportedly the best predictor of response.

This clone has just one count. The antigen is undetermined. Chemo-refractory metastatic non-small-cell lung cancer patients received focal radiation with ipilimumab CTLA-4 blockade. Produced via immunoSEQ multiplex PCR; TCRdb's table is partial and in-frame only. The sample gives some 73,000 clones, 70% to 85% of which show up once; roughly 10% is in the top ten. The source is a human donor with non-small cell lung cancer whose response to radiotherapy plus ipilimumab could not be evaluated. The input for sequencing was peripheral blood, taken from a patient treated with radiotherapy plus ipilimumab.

CDR3 bases: TGTGCCAGCAGCAGCCAATCAGGGTCCGGGGAGCTGTTTTTT. Its protein product is CASSSQSGSGELFF. The chain combines TRBV7-3 with TRBJ2-2; tentative D call: TRBD1 (5 bases). V was cut by 5 bases and J by 6 bases, with 13 bases left in between. The CDR3 has 14 amino acids. Germline V gives CDR1 SGHTA, CDR2 FQGTGA.